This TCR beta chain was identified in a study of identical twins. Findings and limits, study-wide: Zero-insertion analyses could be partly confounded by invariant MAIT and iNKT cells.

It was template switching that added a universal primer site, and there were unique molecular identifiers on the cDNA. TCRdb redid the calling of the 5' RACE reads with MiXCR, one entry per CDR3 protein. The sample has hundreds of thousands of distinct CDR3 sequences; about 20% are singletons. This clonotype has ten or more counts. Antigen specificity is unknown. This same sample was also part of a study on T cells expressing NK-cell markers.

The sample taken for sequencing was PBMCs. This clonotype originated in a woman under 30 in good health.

CDR3 sequence: CASRLSGSGGETQYF. CDR3 nucleotides: TGTGCCAGCAGACTTAGCGGGAGTGGGGGAGAGACCCAGTACTTC. The rearrangement uses TRBV12-3 or TRBV12-4 and TRBJ2-5, with 9 positions matching TRBD2. The CDR3 extends over 15 amino acids. J lost 4 bases, V lost 6 bases, and 9 bases had no gene match.